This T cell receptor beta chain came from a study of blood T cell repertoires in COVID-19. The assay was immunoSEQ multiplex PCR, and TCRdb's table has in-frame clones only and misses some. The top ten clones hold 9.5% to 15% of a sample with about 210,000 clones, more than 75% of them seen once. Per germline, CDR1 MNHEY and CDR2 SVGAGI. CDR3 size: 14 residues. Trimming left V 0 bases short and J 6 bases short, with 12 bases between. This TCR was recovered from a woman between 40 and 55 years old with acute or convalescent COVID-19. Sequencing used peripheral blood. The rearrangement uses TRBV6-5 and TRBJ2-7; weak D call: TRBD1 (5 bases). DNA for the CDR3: TGTGCCAGCAGTTACTCAACAGCAGGGTCCGAGCAGTACTTC. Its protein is CASSYSTAGSEQYF.